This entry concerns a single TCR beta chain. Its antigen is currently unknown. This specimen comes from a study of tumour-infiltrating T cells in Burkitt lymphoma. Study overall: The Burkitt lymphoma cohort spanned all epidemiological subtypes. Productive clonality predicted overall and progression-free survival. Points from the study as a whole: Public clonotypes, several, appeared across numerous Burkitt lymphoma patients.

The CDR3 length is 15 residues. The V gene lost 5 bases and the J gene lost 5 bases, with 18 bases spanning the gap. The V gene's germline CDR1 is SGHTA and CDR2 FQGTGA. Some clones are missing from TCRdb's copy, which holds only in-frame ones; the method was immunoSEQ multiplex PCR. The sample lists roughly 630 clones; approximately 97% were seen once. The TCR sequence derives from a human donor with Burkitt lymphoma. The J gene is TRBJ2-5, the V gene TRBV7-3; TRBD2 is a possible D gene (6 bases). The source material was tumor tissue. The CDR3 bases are TGTGCCAGCAGCGAGGGACTCACGAACAGTGAGACCCAGTACTTC. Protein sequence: CASSEGLTNSETQYF.